The 8 T cell receptor beta chains below were found in one sample sequenced in a study of shared clonotypes between healthy human individuals. Using immunoSEQ multiplex PCR, the repertoire was profiled, and TCRdb retains in-frame clones only, with some absent. This sample has roughly 700,000 clones, with roughly 70% found just once. Sequencing was carried out using memory CD4+ T cells sorted from blood. The subset: CD45RA-negative fraction. These receptors were obtained from a woman between 25 and 40 years old in good health.

The chain joins TRBV2 to TRBJ2-2; 9 nucleotides match TRBD2. CDR3 length: 15 amino acids. The germline V gene encodes CDR1 SNHLY and CDR2 FYNNEI. J gave up 0 bases and V 6 bases, and 2 bases lay outside the gene matches. The DNA of the CDR3 is TGTGCCAGCAGGACTAGCGGCGCGAACACCGGGGAGCTGTTTTTT. As protein: CASRTSGANTGELFF. The full variable domain, with the rest looked up from reference TRBV2 and TRBJ2-2, is EPEVTQTPSHQVTQMGQEVILRCVPISNHLYFYWYRQILGQKVEFLVSFYNNEISEKSEIFDDQFSVERPDGSNFTLKIRSTKLEDSAMYFCASRTSGANTGELFFGEGSRLTVL.

Regarding this clone: Other DNA sequences in this sample translate to the same CDR3. This sequence joins TRBV5-1 and TRBJ2-6, with D possibly called TRBD1 or TRBD2 (5 bases each). CDR3 length: 15 amino acids. CDR1 and CDR2 (germline): SGHRS, YFSETQ. With 3 bases removed from V and 0 bases from J, the gap between germline ends came to 7 bases. CDR3 amino acids: CASSSGTSGANVLTF. The CDR3 DNA is TGCGCCAGCAGCTCCGGGACCTCTGGGGCCAACGTCCTGACTTTC.

The chain carries TRBV11-2 and TRBJ1-2; the D is unclear. Deletions cut 1 base from V and 4 bases from J, with 7 bases between. Germline-derived CDR1 and CDR2 are SGHAT and FQNNGV. The CDR3 spans 13 residues. CDR3 region: CASSLAVGYGYTF. The CDR3 bases are TGTGCCAGCAGCTTAGCAGTGGGCTATGGCTACACCTTC.

This clone was seen only a few times. V usage is TRBV27 and J usage is TRBJ2-3; TRBD2 matches at 7 bases. CDR3 size: 15 residues. CDR1 MNHEY and CDR2 SMNVEV come from the germline V gene (reference sequence). The junction had 6 bases not matched to a gene; V was cut back by 5 bases and J by 1 base. The CDR3, as DNA: TGTGCCAGCAGTGAGGCGGGAGTGGGCACAGATACGCAGTATTTT. This codes for CASSEAGVGTDTQYF.

This clone showed up many times. This sequence joins TRBV25-1 and TRBJ2-7; tentative D call: TRBD2 (6 bases). Germline V gene data show CDR1 as MGHDK and CDR2 as SYGVNS. Between the trimmed V and J ends, which lost 4 bases and 0 bases, there was a span of 13 bases. This CDR3 has 15 amino acids. The CDR3 loop is CASSVTLADSYEQYF. CDR3 DNA sequence: TGTGCCAGCAGTGTTACATTAGCGGACTCCTACGAGCAGTACTTC.

The genes are TRBV18 and TRBJ1-3; D is possibly TRBD1 (5 bases). The V end was cut by 2 bases, the J end by 0 bases, with 8 bases between. The CDR3 is 15 amino acids. Germline loops: CDR1 KGHSH, CDR2 LQKENI. In DNA form, the CDR3 reads TGTGCCAGCTCACCAGCGGGGGACTCTGGAAACACCATATATTTT. This codes for CASSPAGDSGNTIYF. Full variable domain (outside the CDR3, taken from reference TRBV18 and TRBJ1-3): NAGVMQNPRHLVRRRGQEARLRCSPMKGHSHVYWYRQLPEEGLKFMVYLQKENIIDESGMPKERFSAEFPKEGPSILRIQQVVRGDSAAYFCASSPAGDSGNTIYFGEGSWLTVV.

The gene calls are TRBV5-1 and TRBJ2-3; no clear D. V was trimmed by 0 bases and J by 6 bases, leaving 11 bases between them. CDR3 length: 14 amino acids. Germline CDR1 is SGHRS and CDR2 is YFSETQ. The CDR3 coding sequence is TGCGCCAGCAGCTTGGTATCGGGTCTGGATACGCAGTATTTT. Amino acids: CASSLVSGLDTQYF.

The V and J genes are TRBV2 and TRBJ1-5, with TRBD1 identical over 9 bases. This CDR3 contains 13 residues. Per the germline V gene, CDR1 is SNHLY and CDR2 is FYNNEI. V shed 11 bases and J 4 bases; nucleotides not matched to a gene: 6. DNA for the CDR3: TGTGCCGGGGGGACAGGGCGGAATCAGCCCCAGCATTTT. This sequence encodes CAGGTGRNQPQHF.